The TCR beta chain described here comes from a study of blood T cell repertoires in COVID-19. The J segment lost 6 bases and the V segment lost 7 bases, leaving 12 bases of the junction unmatched. This CDR3 spans 15 amino acids. Looked up from germline, CDR1 is MGHRA and CDR2 is YSYEKL. Original processing methods: Reference gene primer amplification yielded estimated nucleated cell counts. Generated by immunoSEQ multiplex PCR, the TCRdb table keeps only in-frame clones and is missing some. The DNA gave D and trimming, while V, J and clone size come from that table. Here the sample spans 100,000 to 150,000 clones, approximately 85% being singletons.

The gene calls are TRBV4-1 and TRBJ2-1; 7 nucleotides align to TRBD2. Sequencing was done on a sample of peripheral blood. The source of this sequence is a human donor in a cohort sampled during active COVID-19. CDR3 sequence (DNA): TGCGCCAGCAAAAACCCGCGGGGGAACTTCAATGAGCAGTTCTTC. This translates into CASKNPRGNFNEQFF.